This T cell receptor (beta chain) was found in a study of blood T cells in healthy people across ages (dated by TCRdb to the mid-2010s). Background on the whole study: In model experiments, template switching captured roughly one uniquely barcoded TCR beta cDNA molecule for every two T cells. Using deep sequencing normalized with unique cDNA molecular identifiers, the study measured how TCR beta repertoire diversity changes with age. The donors were divided into four age groups: young (average about 15 years), middle-aged (roughly 42), aged (approximately 62) and long-lived (more than 75). To avoid experimental bias, donors of different ages were spread randomly across the sequencing lanes. The study analyzed two additional independent replicas of 1 million unique cDNA reads from the same blood draw for two donors, one aged 18 to 30 and one aged 80 or older.

The receptor library was made with 5' RACE. Instrument used: Illumina HiSeq 2500. A second about 7 to 12 cycle PCR used a sample-barcoded 5' primer and a J-beta primer mix. Each TCR beta cDNA molecule received a unique molecular identifier from a template-switch 5' adaptor carrying 12 random nucleotides. At least 3 million CDR3-containing paired-end reads were obtained from each sample. All of the RNA was converted into first-strand cDNA using the Mint cDNA synthesis kit, with a TRBC-specific oligonucleotide serving as the primer. All cDNA was treated with uracil-DNA glycosylase and then went through a first 18-cycle PCR with the universal primers M1SS and BC2_uni_R. The authors' analysis ran thus. Each sample was normalized by randomly selecting 1 million high-quality reads, each carrying a distinct molecular identifier. Reads sharing molecular identifiers were discarded rather than binned into consensus sequences. MiTCR, set to a Q25 quality threshold and the strictest error-elimination algorithm, was used for CDR3 identification, clonotype clustering and error correction. A nonparametric unseen species model using Euler transformation provided a lower-bound estimate of total TCR beta diversity. TCRdb reran the public reads through fastp at Q25 and MiXCR, keeping productive beta chains. Rows merge per CDR3 protein into single entries with the most common DNA and genes. The V and J calls were determined by TCRdb, not by the authors. The sample data list some 290,000 distinct CDR3 sequences, and 25% to 30% of these were observed just once. 29% of the sample rests with the top ten.

Systemically healthy Caucasian individuals from Russia, roughly 40 in total and aged about 6 to 100 years, were included as donors. Each donor gave around 9.8 milliliters of peripheral blood, collected into EDTA-treated Vacutainer tubes. PBMCs were isolated by Ficoll-Paque density-gradient centrifugation, with at least 6 million obtained per sample. Trizol reagent was used to extract total RNA from PBMCs, with at least 6 micrograms per sample. For every donor, flow cytometry on a PBMC aliquot measured the percentage of naive CD45RAhigh/CD27high T cells. The paper as a whole reports these results and caveats: Estimates of total diversity from one million sequenced T cells were regarded as lower bounds and underestimates. Compared with the aged group, more naive CD4+ T cells, fewer expanded clones and increased TCR diversity were shown by the long-lived group, suggesting age selection. As age increased, observed TCR beta diversity per million T cells dropped in a roughly linear way, and a significant reduction was already evident by age about 40. Conclusive comparison of naive and antigen-experienced compartments was prevented by the profiling of bulk unsorted PBMCs. Donor CMV infection status was unknown, potentially confounding age-related changes in expanded clonotypes. A strong correlation was found between observed TCR beta diversity and the percentage of naive T cells measured by flow cytometry.

This clonotype was seen only once. Its antigen is currently not known. No base-level quality is on record; no much larger clone is a single base apart. Resting on one read, the evidence is weak. For CDR1 and CDR2, the germline V gene (reference sequence) lists LNHDA and SQIVND. Inclusive of the bounding cysteine and phenylalanine, the CDR3 is 15 residues long. Kept here is only the CDR3 DNA, which spans 45 bases and is read in frame from base 1. From V the trimming removes 2 bases and from J it removes 4 bases, while the gene matches leave 3 bases of the junction unaccounted for. Rearrangement joined TRBV19 to TRBJ2-1; TRBD2 matches 9 bases in the middle. The receptor was derived from a woman aged 70 to 79 in good health. The sequenced material came from blood. CDR3 loop: CASSIPGLAYNEQFF. The nucleotide sequence reads as follows: TGTGCCAGTAGTATACCGGGACTAGCTTACAATGAGCAGTTCTTC.